The 9 T cell receptor beta chains in this list originate from one sample, sequenced in a study of Ad26.COV2.S vaccination and SARS-CoV-2 variants. Repertoires were generated with immunoSEQ multiplex PCR, while TCRdb's copy carries only in-frame clones and drops some. This sample has around 300,000 clones; about 88% occur once, and the top ten carry roughly 10%. This sample's treatment: about 20 received Ad26.COV2.S at low or high dose, single or two shots; 5 received placebo; per-sample allocation not given. Sampling was performed 63 days after the first vaccine or placebo injection. The sample in question was peripheral blood, obtained in a trial of Ad26.COV2.S vaccine versus placebo. The source is a person between 18 and 65 years old who received the Ad26.COV2.S COVID-19 vaccine or a placebo.

The chain carries TRBV3-1 (or the pseudogene TRBV3-2) and TRBJ2-1; D is undetermined. The CDR3 sequence is 15 residues long. V lost 4 bases and J 0 bases, leaving 10 bases between the germline ends. The germline V gene encodes CDR1 LGHDT and CDR2 YNNKEL (reference sequence). CDR3 residues: CASSPTLSSYNEQFF. The CDR3 bases are TGTGCCAGCAGCCCGACTTTGAGCTCCTACAATGAGCAGTTCTTC.

The V call is TRBV19, the J call TRBJ1-5; D not certain. Germline V CDR1 and CDR2: LNHDA, SQIVND (reference sequence). V lost 4 bases and J 5 bases, leaving 9 bases between the germline ends. The CDR3 loop spans 13 amino acids. CDR3 DNA sequence: TGTGCCAGTAGTAGCAGGCCTTATCAGCCCCAGCATTTT. Translating gives CASSSRPYQPQHF.

This rearrangement joins TRBV5-6 to TRBJ1-3; D gene uncertain. Trimming left V 2 bases short and J 4 bases short, with 25 bases between. This CDR3 is 19 amino acids long. Germline loops: CDR1 SGHDT, CDR2 YYEEEE. The CDR3, as DNA: TGTGCCAGCAGCTTTGGAAGTGGAGAAGGGATGATGGGCGGAAACACCATATATTTT. This sequence encodes CASSFGSGEGMMGGNTIYF.

The V and J genes are TRBV4-3 and TRBJ1-4; possible D gene TRBD1, 6 bases. V gave up 0 bases and J gave up 7 bases, with 18 bases separating them. The germline gives CDR1 LGHNA, CDR2 YSLEER. The CDR3 runs 17 residues. CDR3: CASSQDPYRGFGEKLFF. The CDR3 nucleotides read TGCGCCAGCAGCCAAGATCCTTATAGGGGGTTTGGTGAAAAACTGTTTTTT.

The chain is built from TRBV6-2 or TRBV6-3 and TRBJ1-5; D perhaps matches TRBD1 (5 bases). From germline, CDR1 is MNHEY and CDR2 SVGEGT. There are 16 residues in the CDR3. V was clipped by 0 bases and J by 2 bases, with 11 bases between them. Here the CDR3 reads CASSYSVTVGNQPQHF. In nucleotides, the CDR3 is TGTGCCAGCAGTTACTCCGTGACAGTGGGCAATCAGCCCCAGCATTTT.

This clone was seen only a few times. The chain uses TRBV29-1 and TRBJ1-1; the D is unclear. Looked up from germline, CDR1 is SQVTM and CDR2 is ANQGSEA. Trimming removed 3 bases from V and 0 bases from J, with 14 bases in between. The CDR3 totals 15 residues. CDR3 bases: TGCAGCGTTGAGGAGCGGGGAGGAGTGAACACTGAAGCTTTCTTT. It is translated as CSVEERGGVNTEAFF.

The V gene is TRBV28, the J gene TRBJ1-2; maybe TRBD1 (6 bases). V lost 7 bases and J lost 4, with 13 bases in between. Germline lookup yields CDR1 MDHEN and CDR2 SYDVKM. The CDR3 totals 13 residues. The CDR3 bases are TGTGCCAGCACCCCAGGACAGCTCTATGGCTACACCTTC. Amino acid sequence: CASTPGQLYGYTF.

The genes are TRBV6-2 or TRBV6-3 and TRBJ2-7; D unclear. There are 16 residues in the CDR3. V was pared by 0 bases and J by 0 bases, with 12 bases between. The germline V gene has CDR1 MNHEY and CDR2 SVGEGT. Written as DNA, the CDR3 is TGTGCCAGCAGTTACTCGAGGCGCGGACGCTCCTACGAGCAGTACTTC. Translation gives CASSYSRRGRSYEQYF.

This clone appeared a single time. This chain joins TRBV19 and TRBJ2-3; TRBD2 aligns across 8 bases. V shed 2 bases and J 4 bases; nucleotides not matched to a gene: 5. Germline V gene lookup returns CDR1 LNHDA and CDR2 SQIVND (reference sequence). The CDR3 contains 15 residues. DNA of the CDR3: TGTGCCAGTAGTATACGGCGGGGGGTGGCAGATACGCAGTATTTT. It specifies CASSIRRGVADTQYF.